This T cell receptor (beta chain) was found in a study of blood T cell repertoires in COVID-19 (TCRdb year 2020). At the level of the whole study: The collaborator samples originated in the United States, Italy and Spain and spanned the acute and convalescent phases of COVID-19. A freely available public database, intended as a resource for researchers studying the immune response to SARS-CoV-2, is where the repertoires were released. Deeply sampled blood TCRbeta repertoires from subjects exposed to, actively infected with, or recovered from COVID-19 were included in the dataset. The samples were drawn from two sources: the first 160 participants of the ongoing ImmuneRACE study, and fewer than 1,500 subjects contributed by 6 global collaborators. Where available, HLA class I and class II types were obtained from metadata supplied by the sample provider rather than from assay-based typing. A de-identified subject ID, COVID-19 status, age in years and sex were almost always included in the sample metadata. The material from the prospective study consisted of cDNA or gDNA derived from T cells, B-cell-depleted T cells, or PBMCs. Beyond this particular receptor, the publication reports: The amount of clinical and demographic metadata varied by source and participant and was provided uncurated.

Participants in the prospective study were aged 18 to 89 years, lived in about two dozen United States geographic areas, and enrolled through a virtual design. Cohort assignment in the prospective study relied on participant-reported clinical history from a screening survey and a study questionnaire. Exposed participants were defined as having been in contact with someone with a PCR-confirmed or clinician-diagnosed COVID-19 case within 2 weeks of study entry. Mobile phlebotomists in the prospective study collected whole blood, serum and a nasopharyngeal or oropharyngeal swab from every participant. Prospective study participants could optionally give additional blood draws and questionnaires over a roughly two-month period. Before DNA extraction, prospective study blood samples were shipped either frozen or at room temperature. The immunoSEQ Assay, a bias-controlled multiplex PCR, was used to amplify TCRbeta CDR3 regions from genomic DNA. In the paper's pipeline: The number of nucleated cells in each sample was estimated from the amplification of reference gene primers within the assay. To quantify the absolute abundance of each unique TCRbeta CDR3 rearrangement, sequence reads were collapsed and filtered. For each sample, productive Simpson clonality was calculated as the square root of Simpson's diversity index across productive rearrangements. TCRdb's version of the immuneACCESS table is confined to in-frame rearrangements and falls short of the full clone set. An unresolved V gene accounts for under half of the shortfall where checked; the remainder is of unknown origin. The DNA was the basis for D and trimming; V, J and clone size are from that table. This sample comprises 300,000 to 350,000 clones, 85% to 95% of them detected only once. The leading ten clones occupy roughly 3.9% of the sample.

Of note for this clone: Its antigen is currently not known. The input lacks base qualities; no much larger clone sits a single base away.

The sequence was obtained from a woman aged 30 to 39 who had been exposed to COVID-19. Input material: PBMCs or T cells enriched from blood (not recorded which).

The CDR3 here reads CASSIVWDRGRIQPQHF. The DNA reads TGTGCCAGTAGTATAGTTTGGGACAGGGGGAGGATTCAGCCCCAGCATTTT. The V and J segments used are TRBV19 and TRBJ1-5, and 11 junction bases match TRBD1. From the cysteine up to the phenylalanine, the CDR3 has a length of 17 residues. Only the CDR3 region is kept as DNA, spanning 51 bases read in frame from base 1. The germline V and J ends show losses of 1 base and 6 bases respectively, and no gene match explains 8 bases of the junction. The germline V gene (reference sequence) yields LNHDA for CDR1 and SQIVND for CDR2.